The 18 T cell receptor beta chains presented below share a single source sample, sequenced in a study of CD8+ T cells in alopecia areata listed by TCRdb under 2018. Library preparation employed the immunoSEQ multiplex PCR assay. RNA was extracted from all samples and reverse transcribed into cDNA, which served as template for TCR sequencing. In TCRdb, the immuneACCESS table is reduced to in-frame sequences with V and J assigned. These tables do not hold every clone; where another copy was compared, an unresolved V gene accounts for under half, and the others remain unexplained. Within this sample are about 14,000 clones, with approximately 61% of them counted one time only. Roughly 10% of the sample is in the top ten clones. In the paper's terms, the time point label means: baseline before oral tofacitinib. From alopecia areata patients, peripheral blood was collected along with lesional scalp punch biopsies.

Sequences were derived from skin, sampled at week 0. Every receptor here comes from a human donor with alopecia areata.

The CDR3, as DNA: TGTGCCAGCAGTGAAGCCCTAGCGGGGGTTGAGACCCAGTACTTC. This gives the protein CASSEALAGVETQYF. The chain employs TRBV25-1 and TRBJ2-5, with 10 nucleotides matching TRBD2. The CDR3 runs 15 residues. CDR1 and CDR2 from the germline V gene are MGHDK and SYGVNS. V lost 2 bases to trimming and J lost 5 bases; unmatched junction nucleotides: 5.

This clone showed up just once. V gene TRBV5-1 combines with J gene TRBJ2-7; 7 bases are a match to TRBD2. The V segment lost 0 bases and the J segment 2 bases; nucleotides outside the gene matches: 5. Germline V lookup: CDR1 SGHRS, CDR2 YFSETQ. The CDR3 extends over 15 amino acids. CDR3 region: CASSLEGGRPYEQYF. The CDR3 coding sequence is TGCGCCAGCAGCTTGGAGGGAGGGAGACCCTACGAGCAGTACTTC.

The V call is TRBV12-5, the J call TRBJ1-2; the D gene is possibly TRBD1 (6 bases). CDR1 LGHNT and CDR2 FRNRAP come from the germline V gene. The CDR3 sequence is 13 residues long. The ends were cut back, 3 bases at V and 5 bases at J, with 10 bases in the middle. The CDR3 spells CASGFGTSYGYTF. The CDR3 DNA sequence: TGTGCTAGTGGTTTCGGGACAAGTTATGGCTACACCTTC.

The gene calls are TRBV27 and TRBJ2-7; D is tentatively TRBD1 or TRBD2 (5 bases each). The V end was cut by 6 bases, the J end by 3 bases, with 15 bases between. The germline V gene encodes CDR1 MNHEY and CDR2 SMNVEV (reference sequence). CDR3 length: 14 amino acids. The CDR3 is CASSTGTGNYEQYF. DNA for the CDR3: TGTGCCAGCAGCACCGGGACGGGGAACTACGAGCAGTACTTC.

The gene calls are TRBV6-5 and TRBJ1-1; no firm D call. Germline-derived CDR1 and CDR2 are MNHEY and SVGAGI. The CDR3 sequence is 12 residues long. The V end was cut by 6 bases, the J end by 4 bases, with 9 bases between. The CDR3 reads CASSRWGTEAFF. The CDR3, as DNA: TGTGCCAGCAGCCGCTGGGGCACTGAAGCTTTCTTT.

The chain joins TRBV19 to TRBJ1-2, with D perhaps matching TRBD1 (6 bases). The CDR3 is 13 residues long. Germline-derived CDR1 and CDR2 are LNHDA and SQIVND (reference sequence). Deletions cut 6 bases from V and 5 bases from J, with 13 bases between. CDR3 sequence reads: CASSQSGQYGYTF. The CDR3 DNA sequence: TGTGCCAGTAGCCAATCAGGACAGTATGGCTACACCTTC.

There are a few counts of this clone. A read error may account for a junction end that differs from germline. Here the CDR3 reads CAWSVEQGNGVNF. The CDR3 DNA is TGTGCCTGGAGTGTAGAACAGGGGAATGGGGTGAACTTC. The chain uses TRBV30 and TRBJ2-4, with 7 bases that match TRBD1. There are 13 residues in the CDR3. Germline assignment: CDR1 GTSNPN and CDR2 SVGIG (reference sequence).

Worth noting for this clone: Different DNA sequences within this sample yield the same CDR3. The chain couples TRBV6-4 to TRBJ2-4, with 7 nucleotides matching TRBD1. The V gene end was trimmed by 1 base and the J gene end by 10 bases; junction bases not matched to a gene: 7. The CDR3 loop spans 14 amino acids. The germline V gene has CDR1 MRHNA and CDR2 SNTAGT. The CDR3 DNA reads TGTGCCAGCAGTGACTGGGGACAGCTTCATATTCAGTACTTC. Protein: CASSDWGQLHIQYF.

The chain links TRBV11-2 to TRBJ1-1; no firm D call. The V gene lost 0 bases and the J gene lost 5 bases, with 1 base spanning the gap. The CDR3 runs to 11 residues. Per germline, CDR1 SGHAT and CDR2 FQNNGV. In nucleotides, the CDR3 is TGTGCCAGCAGCTTAGAAACTGAAGCTTTCTTT. Protein product: CASSLETEAFF.

The chain joins TRBV28 to TRBJ1-2, with TRBD1 matching over 9 bases. The germline V gene encodes CDR1 MDHEN and CDR2 SYDVKM. With 1 base clipped from V and 3 bases from J, the junction kept 9 bases outside the gene matches. This CDR3 is 17 amino acids long. As DNA, the CDR3 is TGTGCCAGCAGTTTATTAATCGGGACAGGGAAAGACTATGGCTACACCTTC. Translated: CASSLLIGTGKDYGYTF.

The chain employs TRBV25-1 and TRBJ2-1; TRBD1 matches at 9 bases. Germline CDR1 is MGHDK and CDR2 is SYGVNS. The trim removed 8 bases at V and 3 bases at J, leaving 8 bases unmatched. The CDR3 consists of 15 residues. The CDR3 coding sequence is TGTGCCAGCCGTGGATCGGGACAGGGCTACAATGAGCAGTTCTTC. Protein sequence: CASRGSGQGYNEQFF.

The chain recombines TRBV7-2 with TRBJ2-3; 8 bases are a match to TRBD2. Germline trimming cut 1 base from V and 1 base from J; bases unmatched to any gene: 7. The length of the CDR3 is 17 residues. Germline CDR1 SGHTA, CDR2 FQGNSA. The CDR3 region has the DNA TGTGCCAGCAGCTTAGGGGCGGGGGGCCATGGCACAGATACGCAGTATTTT. This codes for CASSLGAGGHGTDTQYF.

The V call is TRBV7-2, the J call TRBJ1-5; TRBD1 is a possible D gene (5 bases). The germline V and J ends were trimmed by 5 bases and 6 bases, with 14 bases remaining between them. In germline, CDR1 is SGHTA, CDR2 FQGNSA. The CDR3 covers 14 residues. The CDR3 coding sequence is TGTGCCAGCAGCCCAACTCGGGGCACTCAGCCCCAGCATTTT. Its translation is CASSPTRGTQPQHF.

This rearrangement joins TRBV15 to TRBJ1-3; D may be TRBD1 (5 bases). The CDR3 runs 15 residues. Germline V gives CDR1 LNHNV, CDR2 YYDKDF (reference sequence). Trimming took 0 bases from V and 2 from J, leaving 8 bases between them. CDR3 sequence: CATSRDKGPGNTIYF. In nucleotides, the CDR3 is TGTGCCACCAGCAGAGATAAGGGGCCTGGAAACACCATATATTTT.

The J gene is TRBJ2-5, the V gene TRBV6-5; D is perhaps TRBD2 (5 bases). The CDR3 is 15 residues long. Trimming stripped 2 bases from V and 7 bases from J, with 17 bases between. Germline V gene lookup returns CDR1 MNHEY and CDR2 SVGAGI. For the CDR3, the DNA is TGTGCCAGCAGTTACCCCGCTCGGGGTAGGAGGACCCAGTACTTC. Translated, it gives CASSYPARGRRTQYF.

This clone has only a few counts. This chain joins TRBV4-1 and TRBJ1-6; no definite D call. The CDR3 is 16 residues long. V lost 0 bases to trimming and J lost 3 bases, with 9 bases between them. Germline CDR1 reads MGHRA; CDR2 reads YSYEKL. The CDR3 is CASSQESGRYNSPLHF. In DNA, the CDR3 is TGCGCCAGCAGCCAAGAGTCGGGCCGCTATAATTCACCCCTCCACTTT.

By share, this clone counts as medium-sized (0.01 to 0.1%). The chain links TRBV2 to TRBJ1-2; TRBD1 matches 8 bases. From germline, CDR1 is SNHLY and CDR2 FYNNEI. The length of the CDR3 is 15 residues. The V segment lost 6 bases and the J segment 4 bases; nucleotides outside the gene matches: 10. Written as DNA, the CDR3 is TGTGCCAGCAGACTAGGGGGACAGGTCGGCTATGGCTACACCTTC. Translating gives CASRLGGQVGYGYTF.

The CDR3 region is CASSLGGGLGLYNEQFF. DNA for the CDR3: TGTGCCAGCAGCTTAGGAGGTGGCCTAGGCCTCTACAATGAGCAGTTCTTC. The chain links TRBV11-3 to TRBJ2-1; D call uncertain. The V end lost 1 base, the J end lost 3 bases, and 16 bases lay between the germline ends. CDR1 SGHNT and CDR2 YENEEA come from the germline V gene. This CDR3 has 17 amino acids. The full variable domain, with the rest looked up from reference TRBV11-3 and TRBJ2-1, is EAGVVQSPRYKIIEKKQPVAFWCNPISGHNTLYWYLQNLGQGPELLIRYENEEAVDDSQLPKDRFSAERLKGVDSTLKIQPAELGDSAVYLCASSLGGGLGLYNEQFFGPGTRLTVL.